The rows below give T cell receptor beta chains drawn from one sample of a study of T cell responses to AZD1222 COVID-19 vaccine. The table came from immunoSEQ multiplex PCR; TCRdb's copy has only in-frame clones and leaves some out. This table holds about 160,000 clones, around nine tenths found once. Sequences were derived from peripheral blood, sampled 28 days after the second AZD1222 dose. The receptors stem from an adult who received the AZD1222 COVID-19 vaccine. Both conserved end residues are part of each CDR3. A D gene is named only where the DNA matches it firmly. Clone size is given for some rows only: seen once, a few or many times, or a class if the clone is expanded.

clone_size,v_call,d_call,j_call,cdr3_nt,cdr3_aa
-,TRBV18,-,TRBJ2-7,TGTGCCAGCTCACCCCGGGACTTCTCCGACGAGCAGTACTTC,CASSPRDFSDEQYF
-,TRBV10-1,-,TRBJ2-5,TGCGCCAGCAACCCGGGACGAGGAGAGACCCAGTACTTC,CASNPGRGETQYF
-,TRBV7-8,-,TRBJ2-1,TGTGCCAGCAGCTCTACCGGGGCCGGAGGCAATGAGCAGTTCTTC,CASSSTGAGGNEQFF
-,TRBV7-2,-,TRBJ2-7,TGTGCCAGCAGCATGGTTGGGACCTCTTTTTCGGAGCAGTACTTC,CASSMVGTSFSEQYF
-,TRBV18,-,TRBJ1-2,TGTGCCAGCTCGACTAGTGGGGGCGGCTACACCTTC,CASSTSGGGYTF
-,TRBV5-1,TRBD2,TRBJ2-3,TGCGCCCCCAGCCGGGGGGGAAGTGCGGGGAGCACAGATACGCAGTATTTT,CAPSRGGSAGSTDTQYF
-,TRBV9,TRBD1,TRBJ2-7,TGTGCCAGCAGCGGTCGGGACAGTTCCGAGCAGTACTTC,CASSGRDSSEQYF
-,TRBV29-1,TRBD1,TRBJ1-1,TGCAGCGGGACAGGGCGACATAACACTGAAGCTTTCTTT,CSGTGRHNTEAFF
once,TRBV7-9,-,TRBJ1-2,TGTGCCAGCAGCGAGGACAGCTATGGCTACACCTTC,CASSEDSYGYTF
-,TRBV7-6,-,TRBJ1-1,TGTGCCAGCAGCCCAACGGACCGGGCACTTGGGAGCGCTGAAGCTTTCTTT,CASSPTDRALGSAEAFF
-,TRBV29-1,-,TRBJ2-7,TGCAGCGTTGACGGGCAGGGAGGAGGGGAGCAGTACTTC,CSVDGQGGGEQYF
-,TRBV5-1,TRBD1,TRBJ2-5,TGCGCCAGCAGGTCGACAGGGAACCAAGAGACCCAGTACTTC,CASRSTGNQETQYF
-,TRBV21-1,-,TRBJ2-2,TGTGCCAGCAGCCGTCGAGTAACAGGGGGATGTACCGGGGAGCTGTTTTTT,CASSRRVTGGCTGELFF
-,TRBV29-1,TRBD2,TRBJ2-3,TGCAGCGTTGAACGCGCTAGCGGGACGGGAGATACGCAGTATTTT,CSVERASGTGDTQYF
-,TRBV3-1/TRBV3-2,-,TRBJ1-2,TGTGCCAGCAGCCAAGCAACCCCACCCAACTATGGCTACACCTTC,CASSQATPPNYGYTF
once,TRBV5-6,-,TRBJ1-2,TGTGCCAGCAGCTTGTATGGGGGGAACTCCTATGGCTACACCTTC,CASSLYGGNSYGYTF
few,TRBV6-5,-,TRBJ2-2,TGTGCCAGCAGGTCCTCTAATGCGAACACCGGGGAGCTGTTTTTT,CASRSSNANTGELFF
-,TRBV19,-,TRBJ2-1,TGTGCCAGTAGTCCGGACTACCTTCTTGAGCAGTTCTTC,CASSPDYLLEQFF
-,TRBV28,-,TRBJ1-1,TGTGCCAGCTCTGCGGGGGGCACTGAAGCTTTCTTT,CASSAGGTEAFF
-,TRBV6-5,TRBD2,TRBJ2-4,TGTGCCATCGGTAACCTAGCGGGAGTCTCGGACATTCAGTACTTC,CAIGNLAGVSDIQYF
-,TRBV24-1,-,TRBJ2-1,TGTGCCACCAGTGATTTTTCCCCTACCGGGGGCTCCTACAATGAGCAGTTCTTC,CATSDFSPTGGSYNEQFF
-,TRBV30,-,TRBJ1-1,TGTGCCTGGAAGGCGGATTATTTTGAAGCTTTCTTT,CAWKADYFEAFF